This T cell receptor (beta chain) was recorded in a study of T cells in localized non-small cell lung cancer. Comments on this clone: Its antigen is still unknown.

Overall study findings and caveats: The study linked higher blood T cell density to longer overall survival. Uninvolved adjacent lung had more T cell clonality than any other tissue, topping tumor. Heterogeneity remains possible because sequencing was limited to only one tumor region. A median of around 60 clones ranked among the top 100 in tumor appeared in adjacent lung.

This CDR3 has 13 amino acids. Germline-derived CDR1 and CDR2 are GTSNPN and SVGIG (reference sequence). V shed 7 bases, J shed 7 bases, and the junction held 8 bases outside the gene matches. Libraries were prepared by immunoSEQ multiplex PCR; TCRdb keeps only in-frame clonotypes and omits some of them. The sample records about 78,000 clones, about four fifths being singletons. This sequence was found in a man aged 40-75 years with stage I lung adenocarcinoma. V and J are TRBV30 and TRBJ2-2; 8 nucleotides align to TRBD1. The material was peripheral blood, obtained before any cancer treatment. This chain's CDR3 is CASRQGLSGELFF. Written as DNA, the CDR3 is TGTGCCTCAAGACAGGGGCTTAGCGGGGAGCTGTTTTTT. Variable domain in full (rest from reference TRBV30 and TRBJ2-2): SQTIHQWPATLVQPVGSPLSLECTVEGTSNPNLYWYRQAAGRGLQLLFYSVGIGQISSEVPQNLSASRPQDRQFILSSKKLLLSDSGFYLCASRQGLSGELFFGEGSRLTVL.